This T cell receptor (beta chain) is from a study of blood T cell repertoires in COVID-19. Study at large: Acute-phase and convalescent COVID-19 samples originated in the United States, Italy and Spain. In each case, the material was cDNA or gDNA derived from T cells, B-cell-depleted T cells, or PBMCs.

Original handling: Estimated nucleated cell counts came from reference gene primer amplification. Profiling relied on immunoSEQ multiplex PCR, and the TCRdb table lists in-frame clones only, not all of them. Clone size and the V and J calls come from that table; the DNA yielded D and trimming. There are 200,000 to 300,000 clones in the sample; roughly 87% occur only once, and around 7.8% lies in the top ten. This clone has only one observation. The CDR3 spans 15 residues. The germline CDR1 and CDR2 sequences are SGHNT and YYREEE (reference sequence). V shed 4 bases, J shed 4 bases, and the junction held 10 bases outside the gene matches.

The chain joins TRBV5-4 to TRBJ1-2; 7 nucleotides agree with TRBD1. The sequenced sample consisted of peripheral blood. The sequence was collected from a man in his 60s who had recovered from COVID-19. The CDR3 region has the DNA TGTGCCAGCAGCCCTCGGACAGGATTTTTCTATGGCTACACCTTC. It specifies CASSPRTGFFYGYTF. Full variable domain (remainder filled in from reference TRBV5-4 and TRBJ1-2): ETGVTQSPTHLIKTRGQQVTLRCSSQSGHNTVSWYQQALGQGPQFIFQYYREEENGRGNFPPRFSGLQFPNYSSELNVNALELDDSALYLCASSPRTGFFYGYTFGSGTRLTVV.